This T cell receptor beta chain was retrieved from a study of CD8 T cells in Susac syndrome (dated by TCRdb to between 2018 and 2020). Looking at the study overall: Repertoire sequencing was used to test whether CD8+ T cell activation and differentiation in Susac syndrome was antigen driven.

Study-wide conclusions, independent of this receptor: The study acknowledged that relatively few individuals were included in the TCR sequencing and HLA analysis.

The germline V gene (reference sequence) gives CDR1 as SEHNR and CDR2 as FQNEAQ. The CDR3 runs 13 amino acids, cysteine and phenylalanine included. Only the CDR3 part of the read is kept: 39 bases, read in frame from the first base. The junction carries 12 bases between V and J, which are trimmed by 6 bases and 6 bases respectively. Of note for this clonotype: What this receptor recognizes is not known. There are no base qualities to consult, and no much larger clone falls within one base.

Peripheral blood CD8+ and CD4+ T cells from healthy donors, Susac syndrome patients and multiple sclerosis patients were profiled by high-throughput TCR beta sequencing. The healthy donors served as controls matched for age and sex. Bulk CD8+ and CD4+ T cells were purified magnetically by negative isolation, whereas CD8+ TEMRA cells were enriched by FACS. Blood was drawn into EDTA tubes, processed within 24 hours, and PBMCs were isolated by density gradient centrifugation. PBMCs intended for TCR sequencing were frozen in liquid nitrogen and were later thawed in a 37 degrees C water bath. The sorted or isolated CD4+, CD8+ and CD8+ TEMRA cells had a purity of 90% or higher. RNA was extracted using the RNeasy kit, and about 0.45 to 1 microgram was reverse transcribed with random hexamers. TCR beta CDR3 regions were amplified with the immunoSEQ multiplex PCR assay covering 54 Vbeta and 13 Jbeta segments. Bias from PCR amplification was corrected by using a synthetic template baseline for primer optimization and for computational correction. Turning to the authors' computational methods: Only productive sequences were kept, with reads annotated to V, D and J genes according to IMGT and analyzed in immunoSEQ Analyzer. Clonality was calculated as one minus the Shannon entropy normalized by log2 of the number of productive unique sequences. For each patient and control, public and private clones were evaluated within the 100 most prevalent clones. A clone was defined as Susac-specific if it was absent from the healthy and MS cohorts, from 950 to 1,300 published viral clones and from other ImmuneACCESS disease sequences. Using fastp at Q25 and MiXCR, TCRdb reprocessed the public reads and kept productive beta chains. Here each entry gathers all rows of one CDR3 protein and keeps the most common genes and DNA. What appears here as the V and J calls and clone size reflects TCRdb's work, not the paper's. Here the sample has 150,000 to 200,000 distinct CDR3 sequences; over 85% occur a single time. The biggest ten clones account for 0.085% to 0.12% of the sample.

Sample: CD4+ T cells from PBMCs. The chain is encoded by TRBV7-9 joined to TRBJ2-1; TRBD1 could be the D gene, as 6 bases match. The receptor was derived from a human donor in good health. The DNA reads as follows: TGTGCCAGCAGAAACCAGGGGAGCAATGAGCAGTTCTTC. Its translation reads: CASRNQGSNEQFF.